This T cell receptor (beta chain) was captured by sequencing in a study of shared clonotypes between healthy human individuals. Study details: Each donor's CD4 naive and CD4 memory cells filled three plates apiece, CD8 naive two, and CD8 memory one. The study, taken as a whole, reports: In this cohort, only blood was sampled, and tissue repertoires likely differ.

For this clone: Its antigen is still unknown.

Authors' processing steps: Junction-only immunoSEQ data arrived without quality scores, meaning filtering differed. TCRdb's table, derived via immunoSEQ multiplex PCR, lists solely in-frame clones and lacks some. Clone size and the V and J calls come from that table; the DNA yielded D and trimming. The sample lists millions of clones; over 85% were seen once. The clonotype was recovered from a man aged 18 to 30 in good health. Some clones in this sample may be carry-over from other donors' samples. Input material: naive CD4+ T cells from PBMCs. Subset indicated: CD45RA+ positively selected.

The CDR3 loop is CASSQKGHEQYF. The CDR3 nucleotides read TGTGCCAGCTCTCAAAAGGGCCACGAGCAGTACTTC. This rearrangement joins TRBV18 to TRBJ2-7, with unresolved D. Germline V gives CDR1 KGHSH, CDR2 LQKENI. V was clipped by 6 bases and J by 5 bases, with 11 bases between them. The CDR3 is 12 amino acids. The whole variable domain, filled in from reference TRBV18 and TRBJ2-7, reads NAGVMQNPRHLVRRRGQEARLRCSPMKGHSHVYWYRQLPEEGLKFMVYLQKENIIDESGMPKERFSAEFPKEGPSILRIQQVVRGDSAAYFCASSQKGHEQYFGPGTRLTVT.